The 11 T cell receptor beta chains presented below share a single source sample, sequenced in a study of naive and memory T cell subsets. Points from the study as a whole: A few larger clonotypes appeared in naive repertoires, especially CD8, possibly memory cells re-expressing CD45RA.

These receptors' targets are unknown. Both TRBC1 and TRBC2 were covered by a beta constant-region primer of two equimolar oligonucleotides. Ligated cDNA was amplified by four rounds of PCR with nested alpha and beta constant-region primers and SP2. Each CDR3 protein is one row after TCRdb ran MiXCR on the UMI-ligation and nested PCR reads. In the table there are 150,000 or so distinct CDR3 sequences, approximately 24% of which are singletons. The sequencing sample was made of naive CD4+ T cells from blood. The receptor set was obtained from a human donor in good health.

The chain couples TRBV18 to TRBJ1-1; no firm D call. Germline loops: CDR1 KGHSH, CDR2 LQKENI. Trimming removed 4 bases at V and 1 base at J, with 7 bases between. The CDR3 has 13 residues. CDR3 in amino acids: CASSQSRNTEAFF. The CDR3 DNA sequence: TGTGCCAGCTCACAGTCCAGGAACACTGAAGCTTTCTTT.

This clonotype was found a few times. V usage is TRBV20-1 and J usage is TRBJ1-1, with D unclear. Germline loops: CDR1 DFQATT, CDR2 SNEGSKA (reference sequence). There are 13 residues in the CDR3. Trimming stripped 3 bases from V and 3 bases from J, with 11 bases between. This chain's CDR3 is CSASTYGDTEAFF. The CDR3 DNA follows: TGCAGTGCTAGCACGTATGGGGACACTGAAGCTTTCTTT.

This clonotype was counted between two and nine times. The chain is built from TRBV9 and TRBJ2-3; 7 positions match TRBD2. There are 15 residues in the CDR3. Germline loops: CDR1 SGDLS, CDR2 YYNGEE. The V and J ends lost 0 bases and 1 base, in that order; junction bases with no gene match: 2. CDR3 protein: CASSVVAGGTDTQYF. CDR3 sequence (DNA): TGTGCCAGCAGCGTAGTGGCGGGAGGCACAGATACGCAGTATTTT.

CDR3 sequence: CASVGAYYSYEQYF. In DNA, the CDR3 is TGTGCCAGCGTCGGAGCGTACTATTCCTACGAGCAGTACTTC. The chain is built from TRBV28 and TRBJ2-7; D ambiguous. Trimming cost V 8 bases and J 1 base, with 15 bases left between them. The CDR3 runs 14 residues. Germline lookup yields CDR1 MDHEN and CDR2 SYDVKM.

This clonotype was detected ten times or more. This sequence joins TRBV6-5 and TRBJ2-3, with 9 bases identical to TRBD1. V dropped 0 bases and J dropped 9; count of bases not matched to a gene: 1. CDR3 size: 13 residues. Germline CDR1 and CDR2: MNHEY and SVGAGI. DNA of the CDR3: TGTGCCAGCAGTTACTCCACAGGGGGCACGCAGTATTTT. It is translated as CASSYSTGGTQYF.

This clonotype was observed many times. The chain carries TRBV24-1 and TRBJ2-2; the D gene could be TRBD1 or TRBD2 (6 bases each). This CDR3 comprises 18 residues. V gave up 7 bases and J gave up 6 bases, with 26 bases separating them. Looked up from germline, CDR1 is KGHDR and CDR2 is SFDVKD. CDR3 sequence reads: CATSAQSRGLAPAGELFF. The CDR3 DNA reads as TGTGCCACCAGCGCCCAAAGCCGGGGGCTAGCTCCCGCCGGGGAGCTGTTTTTT.

This clonotype has at least ten counts. The chain employs TRBV9 and TRBJ2-5; 11 bases match TRBD2. This CDR3 is built from 21 residues. The V and J ends lost 3 bases and 0 bases, in that order; junction bases with no gene match: 19. Germline CDR1 and CDR2: SGDLS and YYNGEE. CDR3 in DNA: TGTGCCAGCAGCGCATCCTTTAGGGTAGGGGGACTAGCGGAGAACCAAGAGACCCAGTACTTC. Protein product: CASSASFRVGGLAENQETQYF.

In DNA form, the CDR3 reads TGTGCCAGCAGTTCCTGGGCAGGTATCGGCACCGGGGAGCTGTTTTTT. This gives the protein CASSSWAGIGTGELFF. The V and J genes are TRBV28 and TRBJ2-2, with D uncertain. Germline V gene sequence: CDR1 MDHEN, CDR2 SYDVKM. This CDR3 has 16 residues. V lost 4 bases to trimming and J lost 4 bases, with 16 bases between them.

This rearrangement joins TRBV19 to TRBJ2-1; 13 nucleotides line up with TRBD2. V lost 3 bases and J lost 9; bases outside the gene matches: 5. The CDR3 consists of 15 residues. Germline V gene data show CDR1 as LNHDA and CDR2 as SQIVND (reference sequence). The chain's CDR3 is CASSMRGTSGTEQFF. As DNA, the CDR3 is TGTGCCAGTAGTATGCGAGGGACTAGCGGGACTGAGCAGTTCTTC.

This clonotype was counted many times. The chain has TRBV19 and TRBJ2-1; 9 bases match TRBD2. V lost 5 bases, J lost 6 bases, and 11 bases stayed unmatched. This CDR3 contains 16 residues. The germline gives CDR1 LNHDA, CDR2 SQIVND (reference sequence). The CDR3 loop is CASSREVTSGANEQFF. CDR3 in DNA: TGTGCCAGTAGTCGGGAGGTGACTAGCGGAGCCAATGAGCAGTTCTTC.

This clonotype was counted ten times or more. The chain recombines TRBV18 with TRBJ1-2; unclear D gene. The CDR3 runs to 11 residues. V was pared by 4 bases and J by 2 bases, with 2 bases between. Germline-derived CDR1 and CDR2 are KGHSH and LQKENI. CDR3 coding DNA: TGTGCCAGCTCACTGAACTATGGCTACACCTTC. Its protein product is CASSLNYGYTF.